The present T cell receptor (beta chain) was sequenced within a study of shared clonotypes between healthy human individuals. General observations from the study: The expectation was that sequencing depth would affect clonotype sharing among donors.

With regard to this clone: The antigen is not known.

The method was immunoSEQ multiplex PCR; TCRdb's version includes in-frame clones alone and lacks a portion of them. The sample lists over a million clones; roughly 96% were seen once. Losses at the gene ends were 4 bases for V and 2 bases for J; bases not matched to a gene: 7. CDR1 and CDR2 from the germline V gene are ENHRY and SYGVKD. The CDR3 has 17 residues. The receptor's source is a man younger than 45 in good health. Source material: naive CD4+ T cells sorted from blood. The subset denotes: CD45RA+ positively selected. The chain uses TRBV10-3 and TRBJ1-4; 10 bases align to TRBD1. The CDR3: CAISGGQGIGTNEKLFF. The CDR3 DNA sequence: TGTGCCATCAGTGGGGGACAGGGGATAGGCACTAATGAAAAACTGTTTTTT.